These T cell receptor beta chains were read from a single sample in a study of blood T cell repertoires in COVID-19. Clones were read by immunoSEQ multiplex PCR, and TCRdb kept only the in-frame ones, dropping some. The sample carries 50,000 to 70,000 clones, roughly 82% recorded once. The sample was peripheral blood. These TCRs come from an older woman with acute or convalescent COVID-19. Each CDR3 is given with its conserved first and last residue. D genes are given only for firm matches. Rows may omit the clone size; those that give it use once, few, many or a size class.

j_gene: TRBJ1-2; d_gene: NA; len: 12; v_gene: TRBV19; abundance: few; CDR3aa: CASSIGGSGYTF; CDR3nt: TGTGCCAGTAGTATCGGAGGGAGTGGCTACACCTTC
j_gene: TRBJ1-2; d_gene: TRBD1; len: 13; v_gene: TRBV11-2; abundance: NA; CDR3aa: CASSSEGAGGYTF; CDR3nt: TGTGCCAGCAGCTCGGAGGGGGCGGGGGGCTACACCTTC
j_gene: TRBJ2-7; d_gene: NA; len: 14; v_gene: TRBV3-1/TRBV3-2; abundance: medium-sized; CDR3aa: CASSQAGVAREQYF; CDR3nt: TGTGCCAGCAGCCAAGCGGGGGTTGCGCGGGAGCAGTACTTC
j_gene: TRBJ1-2; d_gene: TRBD1; len: 14; v_gene: TRBV6-5; abundance: NA; CDR3aa: CASSWGQGRYGYTF; CDR3nt: TGTGCCAGCAGTTGGGGACAGGGAAGATACGGCTACACCTTC
j_gene: TRBJ2-2; d_gene: TRBD1; len: 14; v_gene: TRBV18; abundance: NA; CDR3aa: CASSPGTGIGELFF; CDR3nt: TGTGCCAGCTCTCCCGGGACAGGGATCGGGGAGCTGTTTTTT
j_gene: TRBJ2-3; d_gene: TRBD2; len: 14; v_gene: TRBV6-5; abundance: NA; CDR3aa: CASKQAGYTDTQYF; CDR3nt: TGTGCCAGCAAGCAAGCGGGATACACAGATACGCAGTATTTT
j_gene: TRBJ2-5; d_gene: NA; len: 15; v_gene: TRBV21-1; abundance: NA; CDR3aa: CASSRPGHSEETQYF; CDR3nt: TGTGCCAGCAGCAGGCCGGGACACTCCGAAGAGACCCAGTACTTC
j_gene: TRBJ1-2; d_gene: NA; len: 13; v_gene: TRBV9; abundance: NA; CDR3aa: CASSAGEGYGYTF; CDR3nt: TGTGCCAGCAGCGCAGGGGAGGGATATGGCTACACCTTC
j_gene: TRBJ1-6; d_gene: NA; len: 20; v_gene: TRBV19; abundance: few; CDR3aa: CASKPNRGRVSAGGNSPLHF; CDR3nt: TGTGCCAGTAAACCGAACCGGGGCAGGGTCTCCGCGGGGGGGAATTCACCCCTCCACTTT
j_gene: TRBJ1-5; d_gene: NA; len: 15; v_gene: TRBV19; abundance: NA; CDR3aa: CASSERRGFGQPQHF; CDR3nt: TGTGCCAGTAGCGAAAGAAGGGGTTTTGGTCAGCCCCAGCATTTT
j_gene: TRBJ1-3; d_gene: NA; len: 12; v_gene: TRBV29-1; abundance: NA; CDR3aa: CSGRAAGNTIYF; CDR3nt: TGCAGCGGGAGGGCAGCCGGAAACACCATATATTTT
j_gene: TRBJ2-7; d_gene: NA; len: 14; v_gene: TRBV5-1; abundance: NA; CDR3aa: CASSFGAGVYEQYF; CDR3nt: TGCGCCAGCAGCTTCGGGGCAGGGGTATACGAGCAGTACTTC
j_gene: TRBJ2-1; d_gene: NA; len: 15; v_gene: TRBV30; abundance: NA; CDR3aa: CAWNLEGPLGNEQFF; CDR3nt: TGTGCCTGGAACTTGGAGGGCCCTCTAGGCAATGAGCAGTTCTTC
j_gene: TRBJ2-7; d_gene: TRBD1; len: 17; v_gene: TRBV27; abundance: NA; CDR3aa: CASSSTSGTALSYEQYF; CDR3nt: TGTGCCAGCAGTTCCACCTCCGGGACAGCCCTCTCCTACGAGCAGTACTTC